These 10 T cell receptor beta chains were all obtained from the same sample, sequenced in a study of graft-versus-host responses after intestinal transplantation. Some clones are missing from TCRdb's copy, which holds only in-frame ones; the method was immunoSEQ multiplex PCR. This sample has 50,000 to 75,000 clones, with under 90% found just once. Tissue processing of the graft released intraepithelial and lamina propria lymphocytes from it. The starting material was ileum tissue, obtained less than 400 days after transplant. These receptors were taken from a human patient who received an intestinal transplant, so some T cells may come from the graft donor.

The gene calls are TRBV7-9 and TRBJ2-1, with D hard to call. This CDR3 comprises 15 residues. Trimming stripped 2 bases from V and 0 bases from J, with 8 bases between. Looked up from germline, CDR1 is SEHNR and CDR2 is FQNEAQ (reference sequence). The CDR3 spells CASSLSGNSYNEQFF. The CDR3 DNA follows: TGTGCCAGCAGCTTATCTGGTAACTCCTACAATGAGCAGTTCTTC.

CDR3 protein: CSVEEDSGGRNEQYF. CDR3 nucleotides: TGCAGCGTTGAGGAAGATAGCGGGGGAAGAAACGAGCAGTACTTC. The chain uses TRBV29-1 and TRBJ2-7, with 9 bases aligning to TRBD2. V gave up 3 bases and J gave up 5 bases; unmatched junction bases: 11. The CDR3 runs to 15 residues. Germline V gene data show CDR1 as SQVTM and CDR2 as ANQGSEA.

CDR3 DNA sequence: TGTGCCAGCAGCTTAATGGGGCAGGCAACCTCCTACGAGCAGTACTTC. Its translation: CASSLMGQATSYEQYF. The chain has TRBV7-3 and TRBJ2-7; maybe TRBD1 (5 bases). The CDR3 sequence is 16 residues long. With 1 base removed from V and 0 bases from J, the gap between germline ends came to 13 bases. The germline V gene has CDR1 SGHTA and CDR2 FQGTGA.

The chain links TRBV11-2 to TRBJ2-2; D is possibly TRBD2 (6 bases). The V gene lost 2 bases and the J gene lost 2 bases, with 9 bases spanning the gap. This CDR3 has 15 amino acids. Germline CDR1 is SGHAT and CDR2 is FQNNGV. As DNA, the CDR3 is TGTGCCAGCAGCTTAACTAGCCCCAACACCGGGGAGCTGTTTTTT. Translation gives CASSLTSPNTGELFF.

The rearrangement uses TRBV9 and TRBJ2-2; the D is unclear. The CDR3 covers 12 residues. Germline-derived CDR1 and CDR2 are SGDLS and YYNGEE. Deletions cut 0 bases from V and 6 bases from J, with 3 bases between. CDR3 protein: CASSVVPGELFF. DNA of the CDR3: TGTGCCAGCAGCGTAGTTCCCGGGGAGCTGTTTTTT.

This clone showed up just once. The V gene is TRBV4-1, the J gene TRBJ1-4; D unclear. The CDR3 totals 17 residues. V was cut by 0 bases and J by 0 bases, with 11 bases left in between. From germline, CDR1 is MGHRA and CDR2 YSYEKL. The CDR3 region has the DNA TGCGCCAGCAGCCAAGATGGGATCAGAGCAACTAATGAAAAACTGTTTTTT. Translation gives CASSQDGIRATNEKLFF.

The chain employs TRBV14 and TRBJ1-2; a weak D match, TRBD1 (5 bases). V lost 0 bases and J lost 5, with 10 bases in between. Per germline, CDR1 SGHDN and CDR2 FVKESK. The CDR3 loop spans 14 amino acids. Written as DNA, the CDR3 is TGTGCCAGCAGCCAAGATCCGGGACTGTATGGCTACACCTTC. It codes for CASSQDPGLYGYTF.

V gene TRBV11-2 combines with J gene TRBJ2-7; D is undetermined. The CDR3 is 11 amino acids. Germline loops: CDR1 SGHAT, CDR2 FQNNGV. The V end was cut by 5 bases, the J end by 0 bases, with 2 bases between. The CDR3 reads CASSTSYEQYF. CDR3 in DNA: TGTGCCAGCAGCACCTCCTACGAGCAGTACTTC.

The chain joins TRBV7-9 to TRBJ2-2; 7 positions agree with TRBD1. CDR1 is SEHNR, CDR2 FQNEAQ, per germline (reference sequence). The CDR3 extends over 16 amino acids. The ends lost 6 bases at V and 5 bases at J; junction bases unmatched: 12. The CDR3 spells CASRSSTRGITGELFF. The CDR3 DNA follows: TGTGCCAGCAGGAGTTCGACCAGGGGGATAACCGGGGAGCTGTTTTTT.

This clone was detected only once. V usage is TRBV2 and J usage is TRBJ1-3; TRBD1 aligns across 9 bases. The CDR3 has 15 amino acids. The ends lost 6 bases at V and 2 bases at J; junction bases unmatched: 5. Germline CDR1 and CDR2: SNHLY and FYNNEI. CDR3: CASRGGTGPGNTIYF. The DNA for the CDR3 is TGTGCCAGCAGGGGGGGGACAGGGCCTGGAAACACCATATATTTT. The full variable domain, its missing parts supplied by reference TRBV2 and TRBJ1-3, is EPEVTQTPSHQVTQMGQEVILRCVPISNHLYFYWYRQILGQKVEFLVSFYNNEISEKSEIFDDQFSVERPDGSNFTLKIRSTKLEDSAMYFCASRGGTGPGNTIYFGEGSWLTVV.